The 32 T cell receptor beta chains in this list originate from one sample, sequenced in a study of OX40 agonist ivuxolimab in advanced cancers. Only in-frame clones appear in the TCRdb table, and some are missing; sequencing was by immunoSEQ multiplex PCR. The repertoire holds 12,000 to 15,000 clones, with roughly three quarters as singletons. Here the sequenced sample was CD4+ or CD8+ T cells sorted from blood, taken in a trial of the OX40 agonist ivuxolimab. The receptors originated from an adult with an advanced solid tumor such as melanoma, head and neck, liver or kidney cancer.

This clone has more than one count but fewer than ten. The CDR3 nucleotides read TGTGCCAGCAGTCTTCGGGGCCCGGTAGAGTCACCCCTCCACTTT. Its translation is CASSLRGPVESPLHF. The chain is built from TRBV6-5 and TRBJ1-6, with D maybe TRBD1 (5 bases). V shed 5 bases and J shed 10 bases, with 18 bases lying between them. Germline V lookup: CDR1 MNHEY, CDR2 SVGAGI. The CDR3 runs to 15 residues.

This chain connects TRBV2 to TRBJ1-2; D perhaps matches TRBD1 (6 bases). Looked up from germline, CDR1 is SNHLY and CDR2 is FYNNEI. This CDR3 has 16 residues. V was cut by 6 bases and J by 0 bases, with 17 bases left in between. CDR3 coding DNA: TGTGCCAGCAGGGGGGGCAGGGCTACTACTAACTATGGCTACACCTTC. Its translation is CASRGGRATTNYGYTF.

CDR3 residues: CASSVEGSGNSPLHF. The CDR3 nucleotides are TGTGCCAGCAGCGTAGAAGGGTCGGGAAATTCACCCCTCCACTTT. The chain joins TRBV9 to TRBJ1-6; D unresolved. V was cut by 0 bases and J by 7 bases, with 11 bases left in between. CDR3 size: 15 residues. The germline gives CDR1 SGDLS, CDR2 YYNGEE. Complete variable domain (other parts from reference TRBV9 and TRBJ1-6): DSGVTQTPKHLITATGQRVTLRCSPRSGDLSVYWYQQSLDQGLQFLIQYYNGEERAKGNILERFSAQQFPDLHSELNLSSLELGDSALYFCASSVEGSGNSPLHFGNGTRLTVT.

The rearrangement uses TRBV5-4 and TRBJ2-1; perhaps TRBD2 as D (5 bases). Between the trimmed V and J ends, which lost 0 bases and 2 bases, there was a span of 9 bases. The CDR3 consists of 15 residues. CDR1 and CDR2 (germline): SGHNT, YYREEE (reference sequence). CDR3 bases: TGTGCCAGCAGCTTGGGACGGGGTGCCTACAATGAGCAGTTCTTC. Its translation is CASSLGRGAYNEQFF.

This clone was seen once. This chain uses TRBV7-9 with TRBJ1-5; 8 bases agree with TRBD1. Looked up from germline, CDR1 is SEHNR and CDR2 is FQNEAQ (reference sequence). The ends lost 1 base at V and 3 bases at J; junction bases unmatched: 2. The CDR3 runs to 15 residues. CDR3 in DNA: TGTGCCAGCAGCTTAGGGGACAGGTACAATCAGCCCCAGCATTTT. Residues: CASSLGDRYNQPQHF.

The chain carries TRBV10-3 and TRBJ1-6, with TRBD1 as a possible D gene (6 bases). Germline V CDR1 and CDR2: ENHRY, SYGVKD. The germline V and J ends were trimmed by 2 bases and 7 bases, with 18 bases remaining between them. This CDR3 has 17 amino acids. The CDR3 region has the DNA TGTGCCATCAGTGAGATGACAGGAACTACCCCAAATTCACCCCTCCACTTT. Protein: CAISEMTGTTPNSPLHF.

The chain joins TRBV6-6 to TRBJ1-6; the D is unclear. V gave up 2 bases and J gave up 8 bases, with 4 bases separating them. There are 12 residues in the CDR3. The germline V gene has CDR1 MNHNY and CDR2 SVGAGI (reference sequence). CDR3 region: CASSYAHSPLHF. The CDR3 nucleotides are TGTGCCAGCAGTTACGCCCATTCACCCCTCCACTTT.

This chain joins TRBV9 and TRBJ2-5; the D gene could be TRBD1 or TRBD2 (5 bases each). Trimming stripped 0 bases from V and 5 bases from J, with 8 bases between. This CDR3 has 13 residues. From germline, CDR1 is SGDLS and CDR2 YYNGEE. Here the CDR3 DNA reads TGTGCCAGCAGCGTAGGAGGGGAGGAGACCCAGTACTTC. Translating it yields CASSVGGEETQYF.

The chain recombines TRBV7-6 with TRBJ1-5; no reliable D call. Germline lookup yields CDR1 SGHVS and CDR2 FNYEAQ. The CDR3 contains 16 residues. V was cut by 5 bases and J by 2 bases, with 16 bases left in between. Here the CDR3 reads CASSPTLGPGNQPQHF. The DNA of the CDR3 is TGTGCCAGCAGCCCGACACTAGGGCCTGGCAATCAGCCCCAGCATTTT.

The chain uses TRBV11-2 and TRBJ2-5, with 7 bases that match TRBD2. This CDR3 comprises 13 residues. In germline, CDR1 is SGHAT, CDR2 FQNNGV. With V trimmed by 5 bases and J by 4 bases, 4 bases remained unmatched. CDR3 region: CASSRGGLETQYF. The CDR3 bases are TGTGCCAGCAGCCGCGGGGGATTAGAGACCCAGTACTTC.

This chain uses TRBV29-1 with TRBJ1-1; the D is unclear. This CDR3 has 10 amino acids. Trimming took off 6 bases at V and 5 bases at J, with 7 bases between the two ends. Germline loops: CDR1 SQVTM, CDR2 ANQGSEA. The CDR3 protein is CSVYSTEAFF. The CDR3 DNA sequence: TGCAGCGTATATAGTACTGAAGCTTTCTTT.

This clone is a singleton in its sample. The chain uses TRBV4-3 and TRBJ2-1; D gene unclear. The CDR3 is 15 amino acids. Trimming stripped 0 bases from V and 4 bases from J, with 10 bases between. CDR1 is LGHNA and CDR2 is YSLEER in the germline V gene. The CDR3 here is CASSQDPTRYNEQFF. The CDR3, as DNA: TGCGCCAGCAGCCAAGACCCCACTCGGTACAATGAGCAGTTCTTC.

This chain connects TRBV11-2 to TRBJ2-6; D is unclear. The CDR3 runs 17 residues. The germline CDR1 and CDR2 sequences are SGHAT and FQNNGV. V was pared by 5 bases and J by 5 bases, with 19 bases between. The CDR3 protein is CASSGKGQQSRANVLTF. The DNA for the CDR3 is TGTGCCAGCAGCGGCAAAGGGCAACAAAGTCGGGCCAACGTCCTGACTTTC.

This clone came up once. The gene calls are TRBV5-1 and TRBJ1-3; 7 nucleotides match TRBD1. Germline V lookup: CDR1 SGHRS, CDR2 YFSETQ. This CDR3 contains 16 residues. Trimming cost V 0 bases and J 0 bases; bases outside gene matches: 3. CDR3 nucleotide sequence: TGCGCCAGCAGCTTGGACAGGGGATACTCTGGAAACACCATATATTTT. This sequence encodes CASSLDRGYSGNTIYF.

The chain couples TRBV5-1 to TRBJ2-7; either TRBD1 or TRBD2 may supply D (7 bases each). Trimming cost V 4 bases and J 7 bases, with 21 bases left between them. Germline V gene sequence: CDR1 SGHRS, CDR2 YFSETQ. This CDR3 region has 15 residues. DNA for the CDR3: TGCGCCAGCAGCAGGGAGGGACCACAGGGGACAGAGCAGTACTTC. Protein sequence: CASSREGPQGTEQYF.

The V gene is TRBV19, the J gene TRBJ2-7; D is possibly TRBD2 (5 bases). V was trimmed by 2 bases and J by 4 bases, leaving 12 bases between them. The CDR3 loop spans 14 amino acids. CDR1 is LNHDA and CDR2 is SQIVND in the germline V gene (reference sequence). The CDR3 loop is CASSIRGISYEQYF. The CDR3 nucleotides are TGTGCCAGTAGTATACGGGGTATCAGTTACGAGCAGTACTTC.

As DNA, the CDR3 is TGCGCCAGCAGCTACGAAGAGCTAAAAAAAGAGACCCAGTACTTC. The encoded protein is CASSYEELKKETQYF. The chain is built from TRBV4-3 and TRBJ2-5; D is undetermined. The ends were cut back, 5 bases at V and 3 bases at J, with 16 bases in the middle. CDR1 is LGHNA, CDR2 YSLEER, per germline. The CDR3 contains 15 residues.

V gene TRBV29-1 combines with J gene TRBJ1-2, with D possibly matching TRBD1 (5 bases). The V gene's germline CDR1 is SQVTM and CDR2 ANQGSEA. The CDR3 is 13 amino acids. V lost 3 bases and J lost 6, with 14 bases in between. The CDR3 DNA reads as TGCAGCGTTGACACGGGGCGGTTCGATGGCTACACCTTC. Its translation: CSVDTGRFDGYTF.

CDR3 region: CATAVPAGANVLTF. CDR3 DNA: TGTGCCACCGCAGTGCCTGCCGGGGCCAACGTCCTGACTTTC. The genes are TRBV7-9 and TRBJ2-6; no firm D call. This CDR3 has 14 residues. Germline V gene data show CDR1 as SEHNR and CDR2 as FQNEAQ (reference sequence). The V and J ends lost 10 bases and 4 bases respectively, with 14 bases between them.

The V gene is TRBV7-9, the J gene TRBJ2-3, with 10 bases fitting TRBD1. Looked up from germline, CDR1 is SEHNR and CDR2 is FQNEAQ (reference sequence). CDR3 length: 13 amino acids. V shed 5 bases and J 9 bases; nucleotides not matched to a gene: 5. CDR3 in amino acids: CASSPGDRGTQYF. CDR3 in DNA: TGTGCCAGCAGCCCCGGGGACAGGGGCACGCAGTATTTT.

The CDR3 bases are TGTGCCAGCAGCGTCCTAGGGAAGAACACTGAAGCTTTCTTT. Residues: CASSVLGKNTEAFF. The J gene is TRBJ1-1, the V gene TRBV9; D call uncertain. The CDR3 is 14 amino acids. Per the germline V gene, CDR1 is SGDLS and CDR2 is YYNGEE. V dropped 2 bases and J dropped 1 base, with 9 bases sitting between them.

This chain joins TRBV19 and TRBJ1-1, with TRBD1 matching 7 bases. The CDR3 spans 13 residues. CDR1 and CDR2 from the germline V gene are LNHDA and SQIVND (reference sequence). V trimming: 4 bases; J trimming: 7 bases; junction bases outside the gene matches: 6. CDR3 in amino acids: CASSNWGQIEAFF. CDR3 bases: TGTGCCAGTAGTAATTGGGGACAGATTGAAGCTTTCTTT.

V usage is TRBV9 and J usage is TRBJ2-3, with a weak D call TRBD1 (6 bases). The V gene lost 0 bases and the J gene lost 0 bases, with 14 bases spanning the gap. The germline CDR1 and CDR2 sequences are SGDLS and YYNGEE. CDR3 length: 17 residues. In DNA, the CDR3 is TGTGCCAGCAGCGTAGCTACAGGGATAACTAGCACAGATACGCAGTATTTT. It codes for CASSVATGITSTDTQYF. Together with reference TRBV9 and TRBJ2-3, the CDR3 gives the full variable domain: DSGVTQTPKHLITATGQRVTLRCSPRSGDLSVYWYQQSLDQGLQFLIQYYNGEERAKGNILERFSAQQFPDLHSELNLSSLELGDSALYFCASSVATGITSTDTQYFGPGTRLTVL.

The gene calls are TRBV11-2 and TRBJ1-2; D unresolved. The CDR3 runs to 16 residues. Germline CDR1 reads SGHAT; CDR2 reads FQNNGV. V lost 4 bases and J lost 6, with 21 bases in between. CDR3 bases: TGTGCCAGCAGCTCCAACCAGATTTTCGGCTCAGATGGCTACACCTTC. This encodes CASSSNQIFGSDGYTF.

The V gene is TRBV13, the J gene TRBJ2-7; 7 bases are a match to TRBD2. Trimming cost V 5 bases and J 3 bases; bases outside gene matches: 4. This CDR3 has 13 amino acids. From germline, CDR1 is PRHDT and CDR2 FYEKMQ (reference sequence). In DNA form, the CDR3 reads TGTGCCAGCAGCCGGCGGGGGTTCTACGAGCAGTACTTC. Translation gives CASSRRGFYEQYF.

In its sample, this clone was seen a few times. The rearrangement links TRBV5-1 to TRBJ2-2; tentatively, D is TRBD2 (6 bases). This CDR3 has 14 residues. Germline values: CDR1 SGHRS, CDR2 YFSETQ. V was pared by 3 bases and J by 6 bases, with 12 bases between. CDR3 protein: CASSSGWGAGELFF. The CDR3 coding sequence is TGCGCCAGCAGCTCCGGGTGGGGGGCCGGGGAGCTGTTTTTT.

This clone appeared a single time. The CDR3 DNA follows: TGTGCCAGCAGCCAGATGGGGACAGAACCCTACAATGAGCAGTTCTTC. Residues: CASSQMGTEPYNEQFF. The chain has TRBV6-4 and TRBJ2-1, with 7 nucleotides matching TRBD1. V lost 6 bases and J lost 2; bases outside the gene matches: 10. The CDR3 consists of 16 residues. CDR1 is MRHNA, CDR2 SNTAGT, per germline.

The chain has TRBV6-5 and TRBJ1-2; D is perhaps TRBD1 (5 bases). V gave up 0 bases and J gave up 8 bases, with 16 bases separating them. From germline, CDR1 is MNHEY and CDR2 SVGAGI. The CDR3 length is 15 residues. The CDR3 protein is CASSYSLGDSVGYTF. CDR3 coding DNA: TGTGCCAGCAGTTACTCACTGGGGGACTCGGTCGGCTACACCTTC.

This clone has a single count. CDR3 residues: CASSDKQGRFYEQYF. CDR3 in DNA: TGTGCCAGCAGCGACAAACAGGGGAGATTCTACGAGCAGTACTTC. The chain recombines TRBV7-2 with TRBJ2-7; 7 bases are shared with TRBD1. This CDR3 region has 15 residues. CDR1 is SGHTA, CDR2 FQGNSA, per germline. Losses at the gene ends were 5 bases for V and 3 bases for J; bases not matched to a gene: 10.

The V call is TRBV4-1, the J call TRBJ2-7; D gene ambiguous. V was shortened by 6 bases and J by 2 bases, with 17 bases between the two germline ends. The CDR3 has 15 amino acids. Germline V gene data show CDR1 as MGHRA and CDR2 as YSYEKL. The CDR3 nucleotides are TGCGCCAGCAGTCCGGACCCATACCTCCCCTACGAGCAGTACTTC. Translating it yields CASSPDPYLPYEQYF.

By sample share, this clone is medium-sized (0.01 to 0.1%). The V gene is TRBV29-1, the J gene TRBJ2-7, with 8 bases lining up with TRBD2. The CDR3 totals 13 residues. CDR1 SQVTM and CDR2 ANQGSEA come from the germline V gene. Trimming removed 6 bases from V and 4 bases from J; junction bases left unmatched: 8. The CDR3 bases are TGCAGCGTCTTAGCGGGGAATGAGTACGAGCAGTACTTC. This gives the protein CSVLAGNEYEQYF.

The V and J genes are TRBV21-1 and TRBJ1-1; the table's D call, TRBD1, was not checked against the DNA. TRBV21-1 is classified as a pseudogene. This CDR3 has 14 residues. Here the CDR3 DNA reads TGTGCCAGCACCCGGACAGTTGTGAACACTGAAGCTTTCTTT. It is translated as CASTRTVVNTEAFF.